Listed below are T cell receptor beta chains from one sample, sequenced in a study of CD8+ T cells in alopecia areata. This table comes from immunoSEQ multiplex PCR, and its TCRdb copy is limited to in-frame clones, with some not included. The table shows approximately 130,000 clones, with roughly 57% occurring only once. The sample was CD4+ T cells sorted from blood, taken at week 4, from a patient treated with tofacitinib. The receptors here all came from a human donor with alopecia areata. Each CDR3 is given with its conserved first and last residue. The D gene is left open where the match is weak. The listing skips clone size in some rows; elsewhere it reads once, few, many or a size class.

v_gene: TRBV2; d_gene: -; j_gene: TRBJ1-1; abundance: -; CDR3nt: TGTGCCAGCAGGAAATTTTTCACTGAAGCTTTCTTT; CDR3aa: CASRKFFTEAFF
v_gene: TRBV4-1; d_gene: -; j_gene: TRBJ1-5; abundance: -; CDR3nt: TGCGCCAGCAGCCAAGATGAGAATCAGCCCCAGCATTTT; CDR3aa: CASSQDENQPQHF
v_gene: TRBV5-6; d_gene: -; j_gene: TRBJ2-3; abundance: -; CDR3nt: TGTGCCAGCAGCTTGGACGGCGGGTTCTCCCCAGATACGCAGTATTTT; CDR3aa: CASSLDGGFSPDTQYF
v_gene: TRBV27; d_gene: TRBD2; j_gene: TRBJ2-3; abundance: -; CDR3nt: TGTGCCAGCAGTTTAAGTCTAGCGGGATCGGATACGCAGTATTTT; CDR3aa: CASSLSLAGSDTQYF
v_gene: TRBV5-4; d_gene: -; j_gene: TRBJ2-2; abundance: -; CDR3nt: TGTGCCAGCAGCTTGGGTGGGATGAACACCGGGGAGCTGTTTTTT; CDR3aa: CASSLGGMNTGELFF
v_gene: TRBV6-1; d_gene: TRBD1; j_gene: TRBJ1-4; abundance: -; CDR3nt: TGTGCCAGCAGAGGGACAGGGGCAACTAATGAAAAACTGTTTTTT; CDR3aa: CASRGTGATNEKLFF
v_gene: TRBV5-4; d_gene: TRBD1; j_gene: TRBJ2-5; abundance: -; CDR3nt: TGTGCCAGCAGCTTGACCGGGACAGCACAAGAGACCCAGTACTTC; CDR3aa: CASSLTGTAQETQYF
v_gene: TRBV18; d_gene: -; j_gene: TRBJ2-3; abundance: -; CDR3nt: TGTGCCAGCTCACCACCGTCGGCGGCTGATACGCAGTATTTT; CDR3aa: CASSPPSAADTQYF
v_gene: TRBV29-1; d_gene: TRBD2; j_gene: TRBJ2-5; abundance: few; CDR3nt: TGCAGCGTTGCTAGCGGGAGTGGGGAGACCCAGTACTTC; CDR3aa: CSVASGSGETQYF
v_gene: TRBV18; d_gene: -; j_gene: TRBJ2-7; abundance: -; CDR3nt: TGTGCCAGCTCAACCCGGACAAACCTCCTGGGGGAGCAGTACTTC; CDR3aa: CASSTRTNLLGEQYF
v_gene: TRBV6-6; d_gene: TRBD2; j_gene: TRBJ2-1; abundance: once; CDR3nt: TGTGCCAGCAGTACGGGGACTAGCAGAAACAATGAGCAGTTCTTC; CDR3aa: CASSTGTSRNNEQFF
v_gene: TRBV7-2; d_gene: -; j_gene: TRBJ2-4; abundance: -; CDR3nt: TGTGCCAGCAGCTTGGTGGGGAACATTCAGTACTTC; CDR3aa: CASSLVGNIQYF
v_gene: TRBV6-5; d_gene: -; j_gene: TRBJ1-5; abundance: -; CDR3nt: TGTGCCAGCAGCGACAGGTGGAGCAATCAGCCCCAGCATTTT; CDR3aa: CASSDRWSNQPQHF
v_gene: TRBV2; d_gene: TRBD2; j_gene: TRBJ2-1; abundance: -; CDR3nt: TGTGCCAGCAGCCCCGAGGCTAGCGGGAGAAATGAGCAGTTCTTC; CDR3aa: CASSPEASGRNEQFF
v_gene: TRBV5-1; d_gene: -; j_gene: TRBJ1-1; abundance: few; CDR3nt: TGCGCCAGCAGCGTCCAGGGAGGTGACACTGAAGCTTTCTTT; CDR3aa: CASSVQGGDTEAFF
v_gene: TRBV9; d_gene: TRBD1; j_gene: TRBJ2-5; abundance: -; CDR3nt: TGTGCCAGCAGCGTGAGACAGGGGGCGTATGAGACCCAGTACTTC; CDR3aa: CASSVRQGAYETQYF
v_gene: TRBV28; d_gene: -; j_gene: TRBJ1-1; abundance: few; CDR3nt: TGTGCCAGCAGCAACACTGAAGCTTTCTTT; CDR3aa: CASSNTEAFF
v_gene: TRBV7-2; d_gene: -; j_gene: TRBJ1-5; abundance: -; CDR3nt: TGTGCCAGCAGCTTAGTGGGACTCCAAGCTAGCAATCAGCCCCAGCATTTT; CDR3aa: CASSLVGLQASNQPQHF
v_gene: TRBV2; d_gene: -; j_gene: TRBJ1-1; abundance: -; CDR3nt: TGTGCCAGCAGTGAGACCCAGCTCCCTGAAGCTTTCTTT; CDR3aa: CASSETQLPEAFF
v_gene: TRBV7-9; d_gene: TRBD1; j_gene: TRBJ2-1; abundance: -; CDR3nt: TGTGCCAGCAGCGGGGGACAGGGGCTTGAGCAGTTCTTC; CDR3aa: CASSGGQGLEQFF
v_gene: TRBV6-5; d_gene: -; j_gene: TRBJ2-3; abundance: -; CDR3nt: TGTGCCAGCAGGACTAGATCACATACGCAGTATTTT; CDR3aa: CASRTRSHTQYF
v_gene: TRBV11-2; d_gene: TRBD1; j_gene: TRBJ2-5; abundance: -; CDR3nt: TGTGCCAGCAGCGCCGGGACAGGGGGCGAGACCCAGTACTTC; CDR3aa: CASSAGTGGETQYF
v_gene: TRBV7-9; d_gene: -; j_gene: TRBJ2-3; abundance: -; CDR3nt: TGTGCCAGCAGCCCGGACAGCACAGATACGCAGTATTTT; CDR3aa: CASSPDSTDTQYF
v_gene: TRBV5-4; d_gene: -; j_gene: TRBJ2-1; abundance: -; CDR3nt: TGTGCCAGCATCAAGAAAGCGGACGGCACCTACAATGAGCAGTTCTTC; CDR3aa: CASIKKADGTYNEQFF